Presented here are 5 T cell receptor beta chains from one specimen sequenced in a study of CD8 T cells in ankylosing spondylitis (TCRdb year 2017). Their cognate antigens are unknown. What the authors observed across the whole study: A TCR beta motif of about 8 highly homologous amino acid variants appeared characteristic of blood from ankylosing spondylitis patients.

The protocol used for the library was 5' RACE. The run used an Illumina HiSeq 2500. The public reads were quality trimmed at Q25 with fastp and then assembled into clones with MiXCR by TCRdb, keeping productive beta chains. Entries are consolidated by CDR3 protein sequence, retaining the most common genes and DNA. The sample yields 700,000 to 1,000,000 distinct CDR3 sequences; about an eighth were counted once. Of the sample, less than 0.65% is held by the ten largest clones. The sequencing input was blood, either unsorted or a sorted T cell fraction (not recorded which). These receptors all stem from a male donor with ankylosing spondylitis.

This clonotype showed up many times. The rearrangement uses TRBV4-2 and TRBJ2-7; no firm D call. The CDR3 extends over 15 amino acids. Germline CDR1 and CDR2: LGHNA and YNFKEQ. Trimming cost V 0 bases and J 0 bases, with 9 bases left between them. The CDR3 region is CASSQDRASSYEQYF. Here the CDR3 DNA reads TGTGCCAGCAGCCAAGACCGTGCCAGCTCCTACGAGCAGTACTTC.

This clonotype was observed many times. The chain has TRBV5-5 and TRBJ1-2; D not certain. V was trimmed by 4 bases and J by 0 bases, leaving 13 bases between them. The CDR3 contains 15 residues. The germline gives CDR1 SGHKS, CDR2 YYEKEE (reference sequence). The CDR3 spells CASSAYTGTNYGYTF. CDR3 coding DNA: TGTGCCAGCAGCGCCTACACCGGCACTAACTATGGCTACACCTTC.

This clonotype has a handful of counts. The chain links TRBV6-2 or TRBV6-3 to TRBJ1-2, with D unresolved. The CDR3 length is 15 residues. The V end lost 5 bases, the J end lost 3 bases, and 16 bases lay between the germline ends. Germline loops: CDR1 MNHEY, CDR2 SVGEGT. The CDR3 DNA reads as TGTGCCAGCAGTGCCCCCCGACAAGCTTACTATGGCTACACCTTC. Translated: CASSAPRQAYYGYTF.

This clonotype came up many times. This sequence joins TRBV20-1 and TRBJ2-1; weak D call: TRBD1 (6 bases). Germline V gene data show CDR1 as DFQATT and CDR2 as SNEGSKA (reference sequence). This CDR3 has 14 residues. Trimming cost V 4 bases and J 6 bases, with 16 bases left between them. This chain's CDR3 is CSATGDSRFNEQFF. The CDR3 DNA is TGCAGTGCTACAGGGGATTCACGTTTCAATGAGCAGTTCTTC.

This clonotype was counted a few times. The chain employs TRBV28 and TRBJ2-3; unclear D gene. CDR3 length: 15 amino acids. Trimming removed 3 bases at V and 4 bases at J, with 14 bases between. The germline CDR1 and CDR2 sequences are MDHEN and SYDVKM. CDR3 in amino acids: CASSFRLEKADTQYF. CDR3 nucleotide sequence: TGTGCCAGCAGTTTCAGGCTAGAGAAGGCAGATACGCAGTATTTT.